Listed here are 24 T cell receptor beta chains from one sample, sequenced in a study of CD8+ T cells in alopecia areata. The treatment denotes: oral pan-JAK inhibitor, 5-10 mg twice daily. The sequencing template was cDNA reverse transcribed from extracted RNA. Using immunoSEQ multiplex PCR, the repertoire was profiled, and TCRdb retains in-frame clones only, with some absent. The table has about 190,000 clones, approximately 56% seen once. The input for sequencing was CD4+ T cells sorted from blood, taken at week 4, from a patient treated with tofacitinib. Receptors were obtained from a human donor with alopecia areata.

The rearrangement joins TRBV4-2 to TRBJ1-5; 10 nucleotides line up with TRBD1. The ends lost 4 bases at V and 5 bases at J; junction bases unmatched: 11. CDR3 size: 17 residues. Germline CDR1 reads LGHNA; CDR2 reads YNFKEQ. The CDR3 nucleotides are TGTGCCAGCAGCCCGCGCGAGATGACAGGGGGCGATCAGCCCCAGCATTTT. Translated: CASSPREMTGGDQPQHF.

V usage is TRBV5-1 and J usage is TRBJ2-2, with 8 bases lining up with TRBD1. The CDR3 has 16 residues. V shed 0 bases, J shed 2 bases, and the junction held 3 bases outside the gene matches. The germline V gene has CDR1 SGHRS and CDR2 YFSETQ. The CDR3 DNA sequence: TGCGCCAGCAGCTTGGGGGACAGGCTAAACACCGGGGAGCTGTTTTTT. Protein sequence: CASSLGDRLNTGELFF. Filled out from reference TRBV5-1 and TRBJ2-2, the complete variable domain reads KAGVTQTPRYLIKTRGQQVTLSCSPISGHRSVSWYQQTPGQGLQFLFEYFSETQRNKGNFPGRFSGRQFSNSRSEMNVSTLELGDSALYLCASSLGDRLNTGELFFGEGSRLTVL.

The gene calls are TRBV5-1 and TRBJ2-3; no clear D. The CDR3 sequence is 13 residues long. The germline gives CDR1 SGHRS, CDR2 YFSETQ. Trimming shortened V by 2 bases and J by 6 bases, and 10 bases separated the two germline ends. The CDR3 region is CASSFQPLDTQYF. In nucleotides, the CDR3 is TGCGCCAGCAGCTTCCAGCCATTGGATACGCAGTATTTT.

The chain joins TRBV6-1 to TRBJ2-7; D ambiguous. V was trimmed by 1 base and J by 4 bases, leaving 5 bases between them. Germline V gene data show CDR1 as MNHNS and CDR2 as SASEGT. CDR3 size: 12 residues. DNA of the CDR3: TGTGCCAGCAGTGAAGTTGTTTACGAGCAGTACTTC. Its translation: CASSEVVYEQYF.

The V and J genes are TRBV29-1 and TRBJ1-4; D not certain. The CDR3 runs to 13 residues. CDR1 is SQVTM, CDR2 ANQGSEA, per germline. The V and J ends lost 7 bases and 3 bases respectively, with 12 bases between them. DNA of the CDR3: TGCAGCGCAAAACAGAGCTCTAATGAAAAACTGTTTTTT. Amino acids: CSAKQSSNEKLFF.

This clone turned up a few times. The rearrangement links TRBV28 to TRBJ2-3, with a tentative D call TRBD1 (6 bases). The CDR3 extends over 15 amino acids. Germline CDR1 is MDHEN and CDR2 is SYDVKM. The V gene lost 2 bases and the J gene lost 6 bases, with 15 bases spanning the gap. In DNA form, the CDR3 reads TGTGCCAGCAGTTTAGACAGGCGCCATGGGGATACGCAGTATTTT. This translates into CASSLDRRHGDTQYF.

The CDR3 DNA is TGCAGCGTTGAGACCTATAACTATGGCTACACCTTC. It translates to CSVETYNYGYTF. The chain joins TRBV29-1 to TRBJ1-2, with D unclear. Germline loops: CDR1 SQVTM, CDR2 ANQGSEA. V gave up 3 bases and J gave up 1 base, with 6 bases separating them. The CDR3 consists of 12 residues.

This clone was picked up a small number of times. The rearrangement uses TRBV30 and TRBJ2-7; TRBD2 matches at 13 bases. Germline V CDR1 and CDR2: GTSNPN, SVGIG (reference sequence). This CDR3 has 16 residues. J lost 9 bases, V lost 2 bases, and 13 bases had no gene match. CDR3 residues: CAWSPSRAGTSGTQYF. The DNA of the CDR3 is TGTGCCTGGAGTCCGAGCCGGGCAGGGACTAGCGGGACGCAGTACTTC.

The V call is TRBV6-6, the J call TRBJ2-1; tentative D call: TRBD2 (8 bases). CDR1 is MNHNY, CDR2 SVGAGI, per germline (reference sequence). CDR3 length: 15 amino acids. V dropped 4 bases and J dropped 5 bases, with 15 bases sitting between them. CDR3 in amino acids: CASSFVAGQHNEQFF. As DNA, the CDR3 is TGTGCCAGCAGTTTTGTAGCGGGACAGCACAATGAGCAGTTCTTC.

This sequence joins TRBV15 and TRBJ2-3; 7 nucleotides agree with TRBD1. V was pared by 2 bases and J by 5 bases, with 7 bases of the junction left unmatched. The CDR3 sequence is 15 residues long. CDR1 LNHNV and CDR2 YYDKDF come from the germline V gene (reference sequence). The CDR3 spells CATSRPTGVRDTQYF. The CDR3 coding sequence is TGTGCCACCAGCAGACCAACAGGGGTGAGAGATACGCAGTATTTT. Variable domain in full (rest from reference TRBV15 and TRBJ2-3): DAMVIQNPRYQVTQFGKPVTLSCSQTLNHNVMYWYQQKSSQAPKLLFHYYDKDFNNEADTPDNFQSRRPNTSFCFLDIRSPGLGDTAMYLCATSRPTGVRDTQYFGPGTRLTVL.

This clone was recorded once. The chain combines TRBV19 with TRBJ1-5, with TRBD1 identical over 10 bases. CDR1 and CDR2 (germline): LNHDA, SQIVND (reference sequence). The CDR3 contains 16 residues. Germline trimming cut 5 bases from V and 2 bases from J; bases unmatched to any gene: 6. The DNA of the CDR3 is TGTGCCAGTAGTCGCCGACAGGGGGCCGGCAATCAGCCCCAGCATTTT. Translating it yields CASSRRQGAGNQPQHF.

The sample holds one count of this clone. The chain links TRBV29-1 to TRBJ1-5; D remains unclear. Germline values: CDR1 SQVTM, CDR2 ANQGSEA. The CDR3 length is 13 residues. V was trimmed by 4 bases and J by 2 bases, leaving 9 bases between them. For the CDR3, the DNA is TGCAGCGTTGTCTGGGGAGGCAATCAGCCCCAGCATTTT. It yields the protein CSVVWGGNQPQHF. Full variable domain (outside the CDR3, taken from reference TRBV29-1 and TRBJ1-5): SAVISQKPSRDICQRGTSLTIQCQVDSQVTMMFWYRQQPGQSLTLIATANQGSEATYESGFVIDKFPISRPNLTFSTLTVSNMSPEDSSIYLCSVVWGGNQPQHFGDGTRLSIL.

The chain joins TRBV5-1 to TRBJ2-1; D is possibly TRBD2 (5 bases). V lost 4 bases and J 0 bases, leaving 11 bases between the germline ends. Germline lookup yields CDR1 SGHRS and CDR2 YFSETQ. The CDR3 loop spans 15 amino acids. CDR3 residues: CASSPTAGSYNEQFF. In DNA form, the CDR3 reads TGCGCCAGCAGCCCGACGGCGGGCTCCTACAATGAGCAGTTCTTC.

V and J are TRBV29-1 and TRBJ1-1; no clear D gene. Germline values: CDR1 SQVTM, CDR2 ANQGSEA. This CDR3 is built from 13 residues. V was shortened by 5 bases and J by 0 bases, with 10 bases between the two germline ends. The CDR3 protein is CSVRAGMNTEAFF. CDR3 bases: TGCAGCGTTAGGGCAGGCATGAACACTGAAGCTTTCTTT.

The rearrangement joins TRBV30 to TRBJ2-7; D is perhaps TRBD2 (5 bases). The CDR3 runs to 15 residues. Germline-derived CDR1 and CDR2 are GTSNPN and SVGIG (reference sequence). Trimming shortened V by 1 base and J by 1 base, and 14 bases separated the two germline ends. As DNA, the CDR3 is TGTGCCTGGAGTGGGGAGCGGTGGGGATCCTACGAGCAGTACTTC. Its protein product is CAWSGERWGSYEQYF.

The J gene is TRBJ2-2, the V gene TRBV29-1, with D uncertain. The CDR3 sequence is 15 residues long. CDR1 and CDR2 from the germline V gene are SQVTM and ANQGSEA. CDR3 nucleotides: TGCACCGTAAGCCCACCCGGGCGGAACACCGGGGAGCTGTTTTTT. It yields the protein CTVSPPGRNTGELFF.

The V gene is TRBV5-1, the J gene TRBJ2-5, with D possibly TRBD2 on 6 matching bases. The CDR3 contains 16 residues. Germline CDR1 and CDR2: SGHRS and YFSETQ. The V and J ends lost 0 bases and 7 bases respectively, with 19 bases between them. The CDR3 region is CASSLEPGLAEGTQYF. In nucleotides, the CDR3 is TGCGCCAGCAGCTTGGAGCCAGGCTTAGCGGAAGGGACCCAGTACTTC.

In its sample, this clone was seen a few times. V gene TRBV6-5 combines with J gene TRBJ1-1, with TRBD1 identical over 7 bases. J gave up 6 bases and V 6 bases, and 7 bases lay outside the gene matches. The CDR3 extends over 13 amino acids. Germline V gene data show CDR1 as MNHEY and CDR2 as SVGAGI. CDR3 coding DNA: TGTGCCAGCAGGCTGACAGGGCTGGCTGAAGCTTTCTTT. The encoded protein is CASRLTGLAEAFF.

The chain links TRBV2 to TRBJ2-2, with 7 bases identical to TRBD2. CDR3 length equals 16 residues. Trimming at V came to 1 base and at J to 3 bases, leaving 5 bases not matched to a gene. Looked up from germline, CDR1 is SNHLY and CDR2 is FYNNEI. CDR3 loop: CASSEGVGLDTGELFF. CDR3 bases: TGTGCCAGCAGTGAAGGGGTAGGACTAGACACCGGGGAGCTGTTTTTT.

The CDR3 DNA reads TGTGCCAGCAGCTTGGGTACTAGCGGGAGAGGGAATGAGCAGTTCTTC. It translates to CASSLGTSGRGNEQFF. The rearrangement joins TRBV7-3 to TRBJ2-1; 11 nucleotides line up with TRBD2. Germline-derived CDR1 and CDR2 are SGHTA and FQGTGA. The length of the CDR3 is 16 residues. Trimming at V came to 3 bases and at J to 7 bases, leaving 8 bases not matched to a gene.

This rearrangement joins TRBV7-9 to TRBJ1-5; no definite D call. The germline gives CDR1 SEHNR, CDR2 FQNEAQ (reference sequence). The CDR3 totals 13 residues. V shed 5 bases and J shed 0 bases, with 5 bases lying between them. CDR3 in DNA: TGTGCCAGCAGCCCCCATAGCAATCAGCCCCAGCATTTT. Protein sequence: CASSPHSNQPQHF.

The genes are TRBV30 and TRBJ2-1, with D uncertain. The germline CDR1 and CDR2 sequences are GTSNPN and SVGIG (reference sequence). Trimming removed 1 base at V and 0 bases at J, with 7 bases between. The CDR3 contains 14 residues. CDR3 bases: TGTGCCTGGAGTGCGTACAGCTCCTACAATGAGCAGTTCTTC. This sequence encodes CAWSAYSSYNEQFF. Looking up the rest from reference TRBV30 and TRBJ2-1 gives the full variable domain: SQTIHQWPATLVQPVGSPLSLECTVEGTSNPNLYWYRQAAGRGLQLLFYSVGIGQISSEVPQNLSASRPQDRQFILSSKKLLLSDSGFYLCAWSAYSSYNEQFFGPGTRLTVL.

There are a few counts of this clone. The V gene is TRBV15, the J gene TRBJ1-2; D is unclear. The CDR3 spans 13 residues. V lost 5 bases to trimming and J lost 8 bases, with 15 bases between them. Germline CDR1 is LNHNV and CDR2 is YYDKDF (reference sequence). The CDR3 sequence is CATSPFLDQGYTF. The CDR3 bases are TGTGCCACCAGCCCCTTCCTCGATCAGGGCTACACCTTC.

V gene TRBV13 combines with J gene TRBJ2-1; 14 bases map to TRBD2. After removal of 0 bases from V and 15 bases from J, the junction contained 10 bases not matched to a gene. Germline-derived CDR1 and CDR2 are PRHDT and FYEKMQ (reference sequence). This CDR3 is 16 amino acids long. CDR3 bases: TGTGCCAGCAGCTTAGGCCGCGGGGGACTAGCGGGAGAACTGTTCTTC. Translated, it gives CASSLGRGGLAGELFF. Looking up the rest from reference TRBV13 and TRBJ2-1 gives the full variable domain: AAGVIQSPRHLIKEKRETATLKCYPIPRHDTVYWYQQGPGQDPQFLISFYEKMQSDKGSIPDRFSAQQFSDYHSELNMSSLELGDSALYFCASSLGRGGLAGELFFGPGTRLTVL.